The 4 T cell receptor beta chains presented below share a single source sample, sequenced in a study of control samples from healthy donors and cancer patients. Some clones are missing from TCRdb's copy, which holds only in-frame ones; the method was immunoSEQ multiplex PCR. Of 130,000 to 150,000 clones listed, roughly 94% are singletons. The sample was PBMCs. The source is a man between 60 and 75 years old with colorectal cancer.

This chain uses TRBV19 with TRBJ1-5, with 7 bases that match TRBD1. Germline V gene data show CDR1 as LNHDA and CDR2 as SQIVND (reference sequence). The V and J ends lost 5 bases and 3 bases, in that order; junction bases with no gene match: 10. The CDR3 has 16 amino acids. CDR3 in DNA: TGTGCCAGTAGTGACGCACAGGGGACTATCAATCAGCCCCAGCATTTT. It yields the protein CASSDAQGTINQPQHF.

V and J are TRBV24-1 and TRBJ1-5, with D maybe TRBD1 (5 bases). The length of the CDR3 is 14 residues. Germline CDR1 KGHDR, CDR2 SFDVKD. Trimming left V 4 bases short and J 4 bases short, with 10 bases between. CDR3 sequence (DNA): TGTGCCACCAGTGACGCAGACAGTAATCAGCCCCAGCATTTT. This gives the protein CATSDADSNQPQHF.

V gene TRBV19 combines with J gene TRBJ1-1; unclear D gene. The V end lost 3 bases, the J end lost 11 bases, and 22 bases lay between the germline ends. Germline assignment: CDR1 LNHDA and CDR2 SQIVND (reference sequence). The CDR3 loop spans 15 amino acids. The CDR3 spells CASSIRFEGVGSAFF. For the CDR3, the DNA is TGTGCCAGTAGTATTCGATTTGAGGGCGTGGGGTCTGCTTTCTTT.

This clone was observed a single time. CDR3 nucleotide sequence: TGTGCCAGTAGTATCTTGGGCGGGGGGTTCACAGATACGCAGTATTTT. Its protein is CASSILGGGFTDTQYF. The chain has TRBV19 and TRBJ2-3; 8 positions match TRBD2. Germline values: CDR1 LNHDA, CDR2 SQIVND (reference sequence). With 3 bases clipped from V and 2 bases from J, the junction kept 7 bases outside the gene matches. The CDR3 covers 16 residues.